These 24 T cell receptor beta chains share one sample of origin, sequenced in a study of shared clonotypes between healthy human individuals (TCRdb year 2020). Library preparation used the immunoSEQ multiplex PCR assay. TCRdb retrieved this table from immuneACCESS and kept in-frame rearrangements only. Not all clones are present; in checked studies, unresolved V genes account for under half, and no reason is known for the remainder. Present in this sample are more than 1.2 million clones, approximately 98.5% of which were seen just once. The top ten constitute 0.3% to 0.45% of the sample. Sequenced input: naive CD4+ T cells sorted from blood. Taken with the paper, the label for cell subset or site translates to: CD45RA+ positively selected. These receptors all stem from a man in his thirties or forties in good health.

The rearrangement uses TRBV20-1 and TRBJ2-2; either TRBD1 or TRBD2 may supply D (5 bases each). Germline V CDR1 and CDR2: DFQATT, SNEGSKA (reference sequence). The CDR3 contains 11 residues. Trimming pared 5 bases from V and 8 bases from J, leaving 9 bases between. CDR3 DNA: TGCAGTGCTCCCTGGGGGGGGGAGCTGTTTTTT. Its translation: CSAPWGGELFF.

The chain is built from TRBV5-1 and TRBJ1-2; possible D gene TRBD1, 5 bases. The V gene lost 3 bases and the J gene lost 4 bases, with 13 bases spanning the gap. There are 14 residues in the CDR3. The germline V gene has CDR1 SGHRS and CDR2 YFSETQ. The CDR3 sequence is CASSSTGGPYGYTF. For the CDR3, the DNA is TGCGCCAGCAGCTCCACAGGCGGACCCTATGGCTACACCTTC. Complete variable domain (other parts from reference TRBV5-1 and TRBJ1-2): KAGVTQTPRYLIKTRGQQVTLSCSPISGHRSVSWYQQTPGQGLQFLFEYFSETQRNKGNFPGRFSGRQFSNSRSEMNVSTLELGDSALYLCASSSTGGPYGYTFGSGTRLTVV.

This clone was seen only once. The V and J genes are TRBV7-2 and TRBJ2-1; D is possibly TRBD2 (5 bases). Germline V gene sequence: CDR1 SGHTA, CDR2 FQGNSA. This CDR3 spans 15 amino acids. Trimming shortened V by 3 bases and J by 4 bases, and 13 bases separated the two germline ends. The CDR3 nucleotides are TGTGCCAGCAGCTTTCGCGGGTACAAATACAATGAGCAGTTCTTC. Translating it yields CASSFRGYKYNEQFF.

V and J are TRBV7-2 and TRBJ2-1, with a possible D match to TRBD1 (6 bases). Germline V gene lookup returns CDR1 SGHTA and CDR2 FQGNSA. V gave up 5 bases and J gave up 7 bases, with 15 bases separating them. The CDR3 contains 14 residues. The DNA of the CDR3 is TGTGCCAGCAGCGGCTCCAGGGGTCGGAATGAGCAGTTCTTC. Translated, it gives CASSGSRGRNEQFF.

This chain uses TRBV19 with TRBJ2-3; D is undetermined. The CDR3 totals 14 residues. Germline CDR1 LNHDA, CDR2 SQIVND (reference sequence). Trimming shortened V by 4 bases and J by 2 bases, and 10 bases separated the two germline ends. For the CDR3, the DNA is TGTGCCAGTAGTAACGGACGGATCACAGATACGCAGTATTTT. Amino acid sequence: CASSNGRITDTQYF.

In this sample, this clone turned up once. V is TRBV6-1 and J is TRBJ2-7; D is possibly TRBD1 or TRBD2 (5 bases each). This CDR3 is 16 amino acids long. With 0 bases removed from V and 6 bases from J, the gap between germline ends came to 18 bases. Per germline, CDR1 MNHNS and CDR2 SASEGT. In DNA, the CDR3 is TGTGCCAGCAGTGAAGCCCCGACCGGGACCCAAGGCGAGCAGTACTTC. This codes for CASSEAPTGTQGEQYF.

This chain joins TRBV29-1 and TRBJ2-7, with D perhaps matching TRBD2 (6 bases). The CDR3 loop spans 12 amino acids. Trimming pared 6 bases from V and 4 bases from J, leaving 13 bases between. Germline V gene data show CDR1 as SQVTM and CDR2 as ANQGSEA. CDR3 in amino acids: CSVRDSQYEQYF. The CDR3 coding sequence is TGCAGCGTGCGGGACTCGCAATACGAGCAGTACTTC.

This rearrangement joins TRBV7-9 to TRBJ2-5; the D gene could be TRBD1 or TRBD2 (5 bases each). Germline V gene sequence: CDR1 SEHNR, CDR2 FQNEAQ (reference sequence). V lost 4 bases and J lost 3, with 12 bases in between. This CDR3 has 14 residues. Here the CDR3 DNA reads TGTGCCAGCAGCTGGGGGACGGTTAAAGAGACCCAGTACTTC. As protein: CASSWGTVKETQYF.

The gene calls are TRBV9 and TRBJ1-2; 7 nucleotides align to TRBD1. Trimming at V came to 4 bases and at J to 7 bases, leaving 13 bases not matched to a gene. This CDR3 region has 15 residues. The germline CDR1 and CDR2 sequences are SGDLS and YYNGEE. The CDR3 DNA reads as TGTGCCAGCAGCAAAGACAGGGTTTCTTTAACTGGCTACACCTTC. Residues: CASSKDRVSLTGYTF.

This clone appeared a few times. The chain employs TRBV19 and TRBJ2-2; no firm D call. The germline V gene encodes CDR1 LNHDA and CDR2 SQIVND (reference sequence). CDR3 length: 14 residues. Trimming removed 3 bases from V and 1 base from J, with 6 bases in between. The CDR3 region has the DNA TGTGCCAGTAGTATGGCCGGGAACACCGGGGAGCTGTTTTTT. It yields the protein CASSMAGNTGELFF.

This clone was found once. The gene calls are TRBV5-1 and TRBJ1-2, with 7 bases lining up with TRBD1. From germline, CDR1 is SGHRS and CDR2 YFSETQ. V was clipped by 0 bases and J by 6 bases; unmatched bases: 2. The CDR3 covers 13 residues. The CDR3 here is CASSLVRGDGYTF. The CDR3 region has the DNA TGCGCCAGCAGCTTGGTCAGGGGGGATGGCTACACCTTC.

V usage is TRBV15 and J usage is TRBJ1-1; 10 positions match TRBD1. CDR1 is LNHNV, CDR2 YYDKDF, per germline (reference sequence). The CDR3 runs 16 residues. With 5 bases clipped from V and 4 bases from J, the junction kept 10 bases outside the gene matches. This CDR3 reads CATSVTGGALGTEAFF. In DNA form, the CDR3 reads TGTGCCACCAGCGTGACAGGGGGCGCGCTGGGCACTGAAGCTTTCTTT.

This sequence joins TRBV7-2 and TRBJ2-1; TRBD2 agrees at 10 bases. CDR3 size: 16 residues. V was pared by 5 bases and J by 3 bases, with 7 bases of the junction left unmatched. Germline V gene data show CDR1 as SGHTA and CDR2 as FQGNSA. In DNA form, the CDR3 reads TGTGCCAGCAGCACCCAAAGCGGGAGGGTCTACAATGAGCAGTTCTTC. It specifies CASSTQSGRVYNEQFF.

This clone was observed once. The rearrangement uses TRBV7-9 and TRBJ2-7; 11 bases are shared with TRBD2. From germline, CDR1 is SEHNR and CDR2 FQNEAQ (reference sequence). Trimming at V came to 4 bases and at J to 7 bases, leaving 9 bases not matched to a gene. CDR3 length: 15 residues. CDR3 coding DNA: TGTGCCAGCAGCTCTATAGCGGGAGGGCCTCGTGAGCAGTACTTC. Its translation is CASSSIAGGPREQYF.

The V gene is TRBV5-8, the J gene TRBJ2-5, with D perhaps matching TRBD1 or TRBD2 (5 bases each). This CDR3 has 14 residues. Germline V gives CDR1 SGHTS, CDR2 YDEGEE. The ends were cut back, 7 bases at V and 7 bases at J, with 20 bases in the middle. For the CDR3, the DNA is TGTGCCAGCGGGGCCGGGGCGGCGTGGGGGACCCAGTACTTC. Translated: CASGAGAAWGTQYF.

J is TRBJ2-7 and V is TRBV28; 9 positions agree with TRBD1. Germline CDR1 and CDR2: MDHEN and SYDVKM. V was pared by 6 bases and J by 0 bases, with 6 bases of the junction left unmatched. This CDR3 is 15 amino acids long. As DNA, the CDR3 is TGTGCCAGCAGAGGTCCGGGACAGGGCTCCTACGAGCAGTACTTC. It codes for CASRGPGQGSYEQYF. The full variable domain, with the rest looked up from reference TRBV28 and TRBJ2-7, is DVKVTQSSRYLVKRTGEKVFLECVQDMDHENMFWYRQDPGLGLRLIYFSYDVKMKEKGDIPEGYSVSREKKERFSLILESASTNQTSMYLCASRGPGQGSYEQYFGPGTRLTVT.

The chain couples TRBV28 to TRBJ2-1; 9 positions agree with TRBD2. Germline V gene data show CDR1 as MDHEN and CDR2 as SYDVKM. The CDR3 is 16 amino acids. After removal of 4 bases from V and 3 bases from J, the junction contained 7 bases not matched to a gene. The CDR3 DNA follows: TGTGCCAGCAGTTCCGCGTCTAGCGGGAACTACAATGAGCAGTTCTTC. This codes for CASSSASSGNYNEQFF.

The V and J genes are TRBV5-1 and TRBJ2-5, with TRBD2 as a possible D gene (5 bases). CDR3 length: 15 amino acids. Per germline, CDR1 SGHRS and CDR2 YFSETQ. Trimming pared 5 bases from V and 4 bases from J, leaving 18 bases between. CDR3 region: CASRIKGEGRETQYF. The CDR3 DNA follows: TGCGCCAGCAGGATTAAGGGTGAGGGAAGAGAGACCCAGTACTTC.

This clone has only one observation. This chain joins TRBV19 and TRBJ2-7, with TRBD1 matching over 7 bases. Losses at the gene ends were 6 bases for V and 3 bases for J; bases not matched to a gene: 8. Germline CDR1 is LNHDA and CDR2 is SQIVND (reference sequence). The CDR3 consists of 14 residues. CDR3 region: CASSLLGGDYEQYF. In DNA, the CDR3 is TGTGCCAGTAGCCTGCTAGGGGGCGACTACGAGCAGTACTTC.

The chain uses TRBV5-4 and TRBJ2-4; 7 nucleotides agree with TRBD2. J lost 1 base, V lost 0 bases, and 13 bases had no gene match. The CDR3 spans 19 residues. Germline V gene data show CDR1 as SGHNT and CDR2 as YYREEE (reference sequence). The CDR3 spells CASSLGVGRTYGAKNIQYF. Here the CDR3 DNA reads TGTGCCAGCAGCTTGGGGGTCGGGAGGACCTATGGGGCCAAAAACATTCAGTACTTC. Complete variable domain (other parts from reference TRBV5-4 and TRBJ2-4): ETGVTQSPTHLIKTRGQQVTLRCSSQSGHNTVSWYQQALGQGPQFIFQYYREEENGRGNFPPRFSGLQFPNYSSELNVNALELDDSALYLCASSLGVGRTYGAKNIQYFGAGTRLSVL.

In its sample, this clone was seen once. This sequence joins TRBV13 and TRBJ2-3; 9 bases align to TRBD2. V lost 6 bases, J lost 6 bases, and 16 bases stayed unmatched. The CDR3 has 17 amino acids. Looked up from germline, CDR1 is PRHDT and CDR2 is FYEKMQ (reference sequence). The CDR3 region has the DNA TGTGCCAGCAGACGAGGTGGGACTAGCCGCCTGTGGGATACGCAGTATTTT. Amino acids: CASRRGGTSRLWDTQYF.

In its sample, this clone was seen once. The chain recombines TRBV11-1 with TRBJ2-7, with 13 bases that match TRBD2. CDR3 length: 14 residues. V trimming: 5 bases; J trimming: 9 bases; junction bases outside the gene matches: 7. In germline, CDR1 is SGHAT, CDR2 FQDESV (reference sequence). The CDR3 protein is CASSLGLAGSGQYF. CDR3 in DNA: TGTGCCAGCAGCCTGGGACTAGCGGGGTCGGGGCAGTACTTC.

With regard to this clone: A junction boundary mismatches the germline segment, possibly from a read error. V gene TRBV11-2 combines with J gene TRBJ2-3; the match to TRBD2 covers 7 bases. This CDR3 region has 13 residues. Germline V gene sequence: CDR1 SGHAT, CDR2 FQNNGV. DNA for the CDR3: TGTGCCAGCAACTTAGCGGGTTCGAATACGCAGTATTTT. Protein product: CASNLAGSNTQYF.

V and J are TRBV27 and TRBJ2-5; the match to TRBD2 covers 8 bases. Losses at the gene ends were 5 bases for V and 7 bases for J; bases not matched to a gene: 18. The CDR3 is 17 amino acids. The V gene's germline CDR1 is MNHEY and CDR2 SMNVEV (reference sequence). Written as DNA, the CDR3 is TGTGCCAGCAGTAATATGCCCGGGAGGGGTGGGCACGGGACCCAGTACTTC. Its protein product is CASSNMPGRGGHGTQYF.